These 9 T cell receptor beta chains came from one sample sequenced in a study of shared clonotypes between healthy human individuals. Sequencing used immunoSEQ multiplex PCR; TCRdb keeps in-frame clones, though not all of them. The profile shows some 1,100,000 clones, 78% of them singletons. The source material was memory CD4+ T cells from PBMCs. As to subset: CD45RA-negative fraction. The source is a young man in good health. Some clones in this sample may be carry-over from other donors' samples.

In its sample, this clone was seen once. The CDR3 bases are TGTGCCAGTAGCAGACAGGGGCTGGATACGCAGTATTTT. This gives the protein CASSRQGLDTQYF. V and J are TRBV19 and TRBJ2-3; 8 bases align to TRBD1. In germline, CDR1 is LNHDA, CDR2 SQIVND (reference sequence). The V segment lost 6 bases and the J segment 6 bases; nucleotides outside the gene matches: 5. The CDR3 extends over 13 amino acids.

In this sample, this clone turned up a few times. V usage is TRBV2 and J usage is TRBJ1-1; no clear D gene. The V gene's germline CDR1 is SNHLY and CDR2 FYNNEI. The CDR3 has 12 amino acids. The germline V and J ends were trimmed by 5 bases and 11 bases, with 15 bases remaining between them. The CDR3 reads CASSFSRDRAFF. CDR3 DNA: TGTGCCAGCAGTTTTAGTCGGGATCGGGCTTTCTTT.

The chain is built from TRBV29-1 and TRBJ2-7, with D perhaps TRBD2 (5 bases). The CDR3 length is 13 residues. Germline V gene data show CDR1 as SQVTM and CDR2 as ANQGSEA. Between the trimmed V and J ends, which lost 3 bases and 0 bases, there was a span of 9 bases. The CDR3 loop reads CSVDDGDSYEQYF. The CDR3 DNA follows: TGCAGCGTTGATGACGGGGACTCCTACGAGCAGTACTTC.

The chain joins TRBV7-8 to TRBJ2-3; D ambiguous. The germline V and J ends were trimmed by 4 bases and 1 base, with 9 bases remaining between them. Germline V gene data show CDR1 as SGHVS and CDR2 as FQNEAQ. The CDR3 totals 14 residues. The chain's CDR3 is CASSSASRTDTQYF. The CDR3 DNA reads TGTGCCAGCAGCTCTGCGAGTCGCACAGATACGCAGTATTTT. Supplemented by reference TRBV7-8 and TRBJ2-3, the full variable domain reads GAGVSQSPRYKVAKRGQDVALRCDPISGHVSLFWYQQALGQGPEFLTYFQNEAQLDKSGLPSDRFFAERPEGSVSTLKIQRTQQEDSAVYLCASSSASRTDTQYFGPGTRLTVL.

CDR3 residues: CASSQDPQGAHYGYTF. The CDR3 DNA is TGCGCCAGCAGCCAAGATCCCCAGGGGGCACACTATGGCTACACCTTC. This sequence joins TRBV4-1 and TRBJ1-2, with TRBD1 matching over 8 bases. The CDR3 length is 16 residues. V gave up 0 bases and J gave up 3 bases; unmatched junction bases: 6. CDR1 is MGHRA, CDR2 YSYEKL, per germline.

The chain combines TRBV28 with TRBJ1-2; D is undetermined. Deletions cut 8 bases from V and 7 bases from J, with 14 bases between. This CDR3 contains 12 residues. From germline, CDR1 is MDHEN and CDR2 SYDVKM. CDR3 sequence: CASRTWGIGYTF. The DNA for the CDR3 is TGTGCCAGCCGAACCTGGGGAATTGGCTACACCTTC.

The chain recombines TRBV10-3 with TRBJ2-3; D is perhaps TRBD1 (6 bases). Germline V gene data show CDR1 as ENHRY and CDR2 as SYGVKD. This CDR3 comprises 12 residues. V lost 5 bases and J 4 bases, leaving 7 bases between the germline ends. The CDR3 is CAISRTADTQYF. CDR3 in DNA: TGTGCCATCAGTCGGACAGCAGATACGCAGTATTTT.

The V gene is TRBV10-1, the J gene TRBJ2-3; 12 bases are a match to TRBD2. Germline trimming cut 5 bases from V and 4 bases from J; bases unmatched to any gene: 4. The V gene's germline CDR1 is WNHNN and CDR2 SYGVQD (reference sequence). This CDR3 spans 15 amino acids. CDR3: CASSRLAGVADTQYF. The DNA for the CDR3 is TGCGCCAGCAGTAGACTAGCGGGAGTTGCAGATACGCAGTATTTT.

This chain uses TRBV28 with TRBJ2-5; TRBD1 aligns across 9 bases. CDR3 size: 15 residues. V lost 3 bases and J lost 9; bases outside the gene matches: 11. Germline V gene sequence: CDR1 MDHEN, CDR2 SYDVKM. This CDR3 reads CASSLPGTGMGSQYF. Here the CDR3 DNA reads TGTGCCAGCAGTTTGCCCGGGACAGGGATGGGGTCCCAGTACTTC.